Here is one TCR beta chain with its context. Its specific antigen is unknown. Base qualities were left out, and no much larger clone turns up one base away. Each collaborating institution followed its own protocols to collect whole blood in K2EDTA tubes. For TCRbeta analysis, collaborator samples were shipped as frozen whole blood, as isolated PBMCs, or as DNA extracted from either sample type. This specimen belongs to a study of blood T cell repertoires in COVID-19 (dated by TCRdb to between 2020 and 2021). Regarding the research as a whole: Samples covering the acute and convalescent phases of COVID-19 were provided by collaborators in the United States, Italy and Spain. The material from the prospective study consisted of cDNA or gDNA derived from T cells, B-cell-depleted T cells, or PBMCs. Deeply sampled blood TCRbeta repertoires from subjects exposed to, actively infected with, or recovered from COVID-19 were included in the dataset. A freely available public database, intended as a resource for researchers studying the immune response to SARS-CoV-2, is where the repertoires were released. Samples were obtained from the ongoing ImmuneRACE study (first 160 participants) and from 1,254 subjects provided by 6 global collaborators. The sample metadata nearly always contained a de-identified subject ID, COVID-19 status, age in years and sex. Where available, HLA class I and class II types were taken from metadata supplied by the sample provider and were not determined by assay-based typing. The paper's findings and limits, for the study overall: How much clinical and demographic metadata was included differed by source and by participant, and the metadata was provided uncurated.

The immunoSEQ Assay, a bias-controlled multiplex PCR, was used to amplify TCRbeta CDR3 regions from genomic DNA. Under the source paper's analysis protocol: The number of nucleated cells in each sample was estimated from the amplification of reference gene primers within the assay. To quantify the absolute abundance of each unique TCRbeta CDR3 rearrangement, sequence reads were collapsed and filtered. For each sample, productive Simpson clonality was calculated as the square root of Simpson's diversity index across productive rearrangements. The immuneACCESS repertoire file appears here via TCRdb, limited to in-frame rearrangements. These files lack a portion of the clones; in checked studies, under half of the deficit traces to unresolved V genes, and the cause of the others is not known. Clone size and the V and J calls come from that table; the DNA yielded D and trimming. The sample table records 80,000 to 95,000 clones; more than 70% of these occur just once. Of the sample, roughly 17% falls within the top ten clones.

Germline trimming: 4 bases from V, 2 bases from J; junction bases outside gene matches: 5. Reading the germline V gene gives CDR1 MGHDK and CDR2 SYGVNS. The CDR3, from cysteine to phenylalanine, totals 15 residues. CDR3 DNA only is kept here, 45 bases in frame from base 1. This chain joins TRBV25-1 to TRBJ2-1; 7 middle bases align to TRBD2. The source material was peripheral blood. This clonotype originated in a human donor in a cohort sampled during active COVID-19. The CDR3 protein is CASSVGAGAYNEQFF. The bases are TGTGCCAGCAGTGTCGGGGCGGGGGCCTACAATGAGCAGTTCTTC.